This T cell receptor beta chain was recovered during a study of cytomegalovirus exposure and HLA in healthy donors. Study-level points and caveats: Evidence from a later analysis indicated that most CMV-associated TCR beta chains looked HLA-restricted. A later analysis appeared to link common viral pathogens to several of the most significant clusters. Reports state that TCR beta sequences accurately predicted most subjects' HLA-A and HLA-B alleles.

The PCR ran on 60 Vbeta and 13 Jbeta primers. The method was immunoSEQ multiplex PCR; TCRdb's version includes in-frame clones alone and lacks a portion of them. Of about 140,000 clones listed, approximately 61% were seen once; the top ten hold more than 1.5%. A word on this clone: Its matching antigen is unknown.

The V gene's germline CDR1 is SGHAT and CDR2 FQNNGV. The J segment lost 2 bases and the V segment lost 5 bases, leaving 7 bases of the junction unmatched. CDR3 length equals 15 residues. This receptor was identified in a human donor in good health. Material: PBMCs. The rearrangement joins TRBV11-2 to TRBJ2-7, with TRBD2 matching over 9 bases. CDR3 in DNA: TGTGCCAGCAGCCCCGGACTAGCGCAGACCTACGAGCAGTACTTC. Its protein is CASSPGLAQTYEQYF. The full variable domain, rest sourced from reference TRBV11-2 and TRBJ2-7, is EAGVAQSPRYKIIEKRQSVAFWCNPISGHATLYWYQQILGQGPKLLIQFQNNGVVDDSQLPKDRFSAERLKGVDSTLKIQPAKLEDSAVYLCASSPGLAQTYEQYFGPGTRLTVT.